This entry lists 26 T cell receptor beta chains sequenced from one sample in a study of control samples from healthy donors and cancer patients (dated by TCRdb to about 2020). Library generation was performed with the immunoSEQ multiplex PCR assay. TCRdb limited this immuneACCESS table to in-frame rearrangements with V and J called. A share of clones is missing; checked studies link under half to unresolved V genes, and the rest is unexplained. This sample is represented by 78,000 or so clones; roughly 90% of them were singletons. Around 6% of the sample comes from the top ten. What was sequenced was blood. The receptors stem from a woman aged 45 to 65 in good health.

The CDR3 region has the DNA TGTGCCAGCAGCCAAGACGATCGACTGAAAACCTACAATGAGCAGTTCTTC. This gives the protein CASSQDDRLKTYNEQFF. The rearrangement joins TRBV14 to TRBJ2-1; no clear D. Per the germline V gene, CDR1 is SGHDN and CDR2 is FVKESK. CDR3 length equals 17 residues. The V gene lost 0 bases and the J gene lost 2 bases, with 14 bases spanning the gap.

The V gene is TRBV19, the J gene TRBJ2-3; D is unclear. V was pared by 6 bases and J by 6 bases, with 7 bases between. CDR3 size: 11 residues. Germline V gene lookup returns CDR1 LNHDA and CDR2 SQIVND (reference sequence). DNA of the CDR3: TGTGCCAGTAGCACTTTGGATACGCAGTATTTT. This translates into CASSTLDTQYF.

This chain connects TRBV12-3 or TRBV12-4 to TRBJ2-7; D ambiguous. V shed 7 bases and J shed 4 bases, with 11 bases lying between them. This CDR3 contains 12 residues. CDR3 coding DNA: TGTGCCAGCAATTATAATAGTTACGAGCAGTACTTC. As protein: CASNYNSYEQYF.

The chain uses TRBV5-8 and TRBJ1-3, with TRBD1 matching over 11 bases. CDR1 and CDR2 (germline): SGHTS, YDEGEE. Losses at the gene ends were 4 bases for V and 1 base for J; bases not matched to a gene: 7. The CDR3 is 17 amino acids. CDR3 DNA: TGTGCCAGCAGCCCCGGGACAGGGGGTATTTCTGGAAACACCATATATTTT. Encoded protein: CASSPGTGGISGNTIYF.

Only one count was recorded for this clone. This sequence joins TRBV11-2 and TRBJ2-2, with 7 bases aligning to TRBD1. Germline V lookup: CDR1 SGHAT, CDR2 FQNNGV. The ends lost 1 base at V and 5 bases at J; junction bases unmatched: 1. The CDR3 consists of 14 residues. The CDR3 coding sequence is TGTGCCAGCAGCTTAGTACAGGGGACCGGGGAGCTGTTTTTT. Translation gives CASSLVQGTGELFF.

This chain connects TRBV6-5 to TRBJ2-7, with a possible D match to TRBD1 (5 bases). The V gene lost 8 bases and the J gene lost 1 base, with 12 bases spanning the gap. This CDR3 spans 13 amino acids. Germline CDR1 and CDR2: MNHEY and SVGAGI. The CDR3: CASGAAVSYEQYF. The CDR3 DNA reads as TGTGCCAGCGGGGCAGCCGTTTCCTACGAGCAGTACTTC.

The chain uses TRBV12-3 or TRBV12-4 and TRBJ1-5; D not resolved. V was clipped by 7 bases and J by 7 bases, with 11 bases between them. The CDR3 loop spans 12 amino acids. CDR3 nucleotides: TGTGCCAGCAAGGCCGGTATACAGCCCCAGCATTTT. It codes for CASKAGIQPQHF.

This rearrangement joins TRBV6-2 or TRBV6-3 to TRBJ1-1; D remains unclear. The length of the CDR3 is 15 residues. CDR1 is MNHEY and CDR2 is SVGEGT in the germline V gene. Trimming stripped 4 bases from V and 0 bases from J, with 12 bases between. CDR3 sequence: CASSSDLFLNTEAFF. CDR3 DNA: TGTGCCAGCAGTTCGGACCTATTCTTGAACACTGAAGCTTTCTTT.

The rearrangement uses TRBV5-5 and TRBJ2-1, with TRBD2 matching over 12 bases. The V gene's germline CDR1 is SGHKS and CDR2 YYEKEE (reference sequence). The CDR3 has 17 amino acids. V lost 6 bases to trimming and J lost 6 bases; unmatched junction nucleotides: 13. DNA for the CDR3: TGTGCCAGCACCAGGAGTCCGACTAGCGGGGGAGGCAATGAGCAGTTCTTC. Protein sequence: CASTRSPTSGGGNEQFF.

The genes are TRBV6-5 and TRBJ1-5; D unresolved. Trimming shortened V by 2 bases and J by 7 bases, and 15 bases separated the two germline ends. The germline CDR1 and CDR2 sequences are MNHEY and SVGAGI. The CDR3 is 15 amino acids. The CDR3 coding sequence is TGTGCCAGCAGTTACCAATCCGGGATAATACAGCCCCAGCATTTT. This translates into CASSYQSGIIQPQHF.

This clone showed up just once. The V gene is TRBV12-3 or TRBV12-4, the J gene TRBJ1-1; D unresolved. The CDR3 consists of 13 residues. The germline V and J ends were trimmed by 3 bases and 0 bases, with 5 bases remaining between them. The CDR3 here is CASSFNLNTEAFF. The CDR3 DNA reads TGTGCCAGCAGTTTTAATTTGAACACTGAAGCTTTCTTT.

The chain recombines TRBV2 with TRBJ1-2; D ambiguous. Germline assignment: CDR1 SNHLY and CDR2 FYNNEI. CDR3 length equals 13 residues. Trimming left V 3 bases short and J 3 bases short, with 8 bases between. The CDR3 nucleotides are TGTGCCAGCAGTGAGGTCGCCTACTATGGCTACACCTTC. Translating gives CASSEVAYYGYTF.

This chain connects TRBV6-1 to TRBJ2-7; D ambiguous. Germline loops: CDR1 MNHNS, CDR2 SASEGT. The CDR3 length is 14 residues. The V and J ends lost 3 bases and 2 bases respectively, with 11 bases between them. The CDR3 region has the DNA TGTGCCAGCAGTGAGGCCCCAAGAACCTACGAGCAGTACTTC. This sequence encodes CASSEAPRTYEQYF.

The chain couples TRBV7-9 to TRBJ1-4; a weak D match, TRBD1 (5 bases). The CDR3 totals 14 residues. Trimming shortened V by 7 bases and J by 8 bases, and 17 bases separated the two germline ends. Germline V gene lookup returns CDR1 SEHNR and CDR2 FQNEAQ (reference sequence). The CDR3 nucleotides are TGTGCCAGCATCCGGGACGGCTCAGGAGAAAAACTGTTTTTT. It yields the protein CASIRDGSGEKLFF.

The CDR3 sequence: CASSALVQGPYTEAFF. In DNA form, the CDR3 reads TGTGCCAGCAGTGCGTTGGTCCAGGGGCCATACACTGAAGCTTTCTTT. This sequence joins TRBV2 and TRBJ1-1; TRBD1 is a possible D gene (6 bases). The CDR3 has 16 residues. Between the trimmed V and J ends, which lost 4 bases and 3 bases, there was a span of 18 bases. Germline lookup yields CDR1 SNHLY and CDR2 FYNNEI.

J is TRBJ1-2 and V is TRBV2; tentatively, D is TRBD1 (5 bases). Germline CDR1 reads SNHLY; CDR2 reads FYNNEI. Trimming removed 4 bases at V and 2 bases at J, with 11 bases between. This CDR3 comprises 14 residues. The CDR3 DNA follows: TGTGCCAGCAGTGCTCAGGGATCCAACTATGGCTACACCTTC. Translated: CASSAQGSNYGYTF.

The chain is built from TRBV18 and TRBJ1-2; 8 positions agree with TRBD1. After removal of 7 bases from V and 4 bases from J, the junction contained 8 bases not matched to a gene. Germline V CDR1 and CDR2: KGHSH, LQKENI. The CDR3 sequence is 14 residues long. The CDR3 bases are TGTGCCAGCTTGGAACAGGGGGATGGCTATGGCTACACCTTC. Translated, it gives CASLEQGDGYGYTF. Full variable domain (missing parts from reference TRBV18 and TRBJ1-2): NAGVMQNPRHLVRRRGQEARLRCSPMKGHSHVYWYRQLPEEGLKFMVYLQKENIIDESGMPKERFSAEFPKEGPSILRIQQVVRGDSAAYFCASLEQGDGYGYTFGSGTRLTVV.

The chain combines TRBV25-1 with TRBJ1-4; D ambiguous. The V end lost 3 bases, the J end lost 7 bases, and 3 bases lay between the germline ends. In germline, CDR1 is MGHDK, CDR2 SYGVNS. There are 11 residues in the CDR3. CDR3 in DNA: TGTGCCAGCAGTGATCTTGAAAAACTGTTTTTT. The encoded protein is CASSDLEKLFF.

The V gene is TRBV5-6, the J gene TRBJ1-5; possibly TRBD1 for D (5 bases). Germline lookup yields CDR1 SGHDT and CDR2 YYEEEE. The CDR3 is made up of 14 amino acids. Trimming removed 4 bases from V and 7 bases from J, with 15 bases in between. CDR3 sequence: CASSLRDVVQPQHF. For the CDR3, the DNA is TGTGCCAGCAGCCTACGGGACGTAGTACAGCCCCAGCATTTT.

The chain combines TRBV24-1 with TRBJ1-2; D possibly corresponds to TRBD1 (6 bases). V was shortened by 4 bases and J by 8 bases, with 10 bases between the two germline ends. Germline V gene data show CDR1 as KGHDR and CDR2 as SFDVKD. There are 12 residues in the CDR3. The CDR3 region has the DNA TGTGCCACCAGTGAGGGGGCCCTGGGCTACACCTTC. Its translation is CATSEGALGYTF.

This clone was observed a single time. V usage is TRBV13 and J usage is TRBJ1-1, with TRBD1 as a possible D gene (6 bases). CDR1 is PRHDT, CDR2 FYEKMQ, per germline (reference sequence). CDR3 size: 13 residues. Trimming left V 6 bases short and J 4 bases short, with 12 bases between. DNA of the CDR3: TGTGCCAGCAGACTCCGGGACATCACTGAAGCTTTCTTT. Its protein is CASRLRDITEAFF.

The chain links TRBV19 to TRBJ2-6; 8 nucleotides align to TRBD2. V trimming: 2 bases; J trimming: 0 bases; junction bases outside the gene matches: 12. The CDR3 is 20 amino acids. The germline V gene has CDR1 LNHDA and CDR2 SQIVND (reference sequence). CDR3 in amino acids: CASSISYLAGGGSGANVLTF. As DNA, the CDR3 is TGTGCCAGTAGTATATCCTATCTCGCCGGGGGGGGCTCTGGGGCCAACGTCCTGACTTTC.

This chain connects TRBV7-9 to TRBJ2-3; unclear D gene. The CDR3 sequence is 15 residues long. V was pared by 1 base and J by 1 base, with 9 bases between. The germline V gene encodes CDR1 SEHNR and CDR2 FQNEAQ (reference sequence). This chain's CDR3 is CASSLGAPGTDTQYF. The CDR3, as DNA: TGTGCCAGCAGCTTAGGGGCTCCGGGCACAGATACGCAGTATTTT.

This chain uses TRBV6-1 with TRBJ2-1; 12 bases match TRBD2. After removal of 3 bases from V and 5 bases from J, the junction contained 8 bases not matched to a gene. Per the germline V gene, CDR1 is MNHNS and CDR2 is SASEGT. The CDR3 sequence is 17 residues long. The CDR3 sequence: CASSEGLRLAGDNEQFF. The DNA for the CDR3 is TGTGCCAGCAGTGAGGGTCTCAGACTAGCGGGGGACAATGAGCAGTTCTTC.

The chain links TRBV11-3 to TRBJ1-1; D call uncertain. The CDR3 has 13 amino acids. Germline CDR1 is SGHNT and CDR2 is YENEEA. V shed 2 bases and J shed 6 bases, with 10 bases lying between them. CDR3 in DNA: TGTGCCAGCAGCTTAAGTATGGCAGCTGAAGCTTTCTTT. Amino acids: CASSLSMAAEAFF.

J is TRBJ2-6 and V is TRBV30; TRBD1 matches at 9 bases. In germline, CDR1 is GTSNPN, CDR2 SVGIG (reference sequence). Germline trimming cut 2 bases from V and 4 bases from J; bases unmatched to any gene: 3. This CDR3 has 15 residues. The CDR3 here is CAWSTGGSGANVLTF. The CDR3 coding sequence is TGTGCCTGGAGTACAGGGGGCTCCGGGGCCAACGTCCTGACTTTC.